This T cell receptor beta chain was retrieved from a study of early T cells in non-severe SARS-CoV-2 infection. Trimming took 4 bases from V and 4 from J; bases not matched to a gene: 5. The CDR3 loop spans 14 amino acids. Germline CDR1 reads LNHDA; CDR2 reads SQIVND (reference sequence). The TCR library protocol was used to attach unique molecular identifiers. These identifiers were attached to individual cDNA molecules. TCRdb re-analysed the 5' RACE reads in MiXCR, keeping a single row per CDR3 protein. The data contain 65,000 to 85,000 distinct CDR3 sequences, 15% of them seen just once; the ten biggest clones take up 10% to 15%.

The sequencing input was whole blood. This TCR derives from an adult who was a healthcare worker with PCR-confirmed SARS-CoV-2 infection or an uninfected control (not recorded which). This chain joins TRBV19 and TRBJ1-2; 8 bases are a match to TRBD1. CDR3 amino acids: CASSTTGDSYGYTF. In DNA form, the CDR3 reads TGTGCCAGTAGTACGACAGGGGACTCCTATGGCTACACCTTC. Combining the CDR3 with reference TRBV19 and TRBJ1-2 gives the whole variable domain DGGITQSPKYLFRKEGQNVTLSCEQNLNHDAMYWYRQDPGQGLRLIYYSQIVNDFQKGDIAEGYSVSREKKESFPLTVTSAQKNPTAFYLCASSTTGDSYGYTFGSGTRLTVV.